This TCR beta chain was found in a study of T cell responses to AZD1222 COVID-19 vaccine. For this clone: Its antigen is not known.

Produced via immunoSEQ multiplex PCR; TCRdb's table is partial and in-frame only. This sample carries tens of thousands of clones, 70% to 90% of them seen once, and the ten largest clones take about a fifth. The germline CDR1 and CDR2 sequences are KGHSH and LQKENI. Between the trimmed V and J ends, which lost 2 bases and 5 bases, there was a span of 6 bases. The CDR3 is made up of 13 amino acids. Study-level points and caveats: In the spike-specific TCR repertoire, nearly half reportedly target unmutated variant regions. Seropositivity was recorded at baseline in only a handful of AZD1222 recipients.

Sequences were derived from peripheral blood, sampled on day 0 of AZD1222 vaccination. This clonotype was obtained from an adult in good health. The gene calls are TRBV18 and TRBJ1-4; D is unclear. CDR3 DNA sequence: TGTGCCAGCTCACCAGGAGGGAATGAAAAACTGTTTTTT. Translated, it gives CASSPGGNEKLFF.